This T cell receptor (beta chain) was captured by sequencing in a study of response to subunit inactivated influenza vaccine. General study points: That few new T cells are recruited by each seasonal influenza vaccination was the authors' suggestion.

This clonotype was detected only a few times. The antigen is undetermined. V was clipped by 7 bases and J by 3 bases, with 9 bases between them. CDR1 ENHRY and CDR2 SYGVKD come from the germline V gene. This CDR3 comprises 12 residues. TCRdb called the RT-PCR reads again in MiXCR, with one record for every CDR3 protein. Here the sample spans just over 300,000 distinct CDR3 sequences, 21% being singletons. The TCR originated in a man aged 45 to 70 who received an inactivated influenza vaccine. The sample here was PBMCs from blood, taken about 20 months after vaccination. The chain joins TRBV10-3 to TRBJ1-1, with a possible D match to TRBD1 (5 bases). CDR3 DNA: TGTGCCATCACGGGGGGGGACACTGAAGCTTTCTTT. Translated: CAITGGDTEAFF.